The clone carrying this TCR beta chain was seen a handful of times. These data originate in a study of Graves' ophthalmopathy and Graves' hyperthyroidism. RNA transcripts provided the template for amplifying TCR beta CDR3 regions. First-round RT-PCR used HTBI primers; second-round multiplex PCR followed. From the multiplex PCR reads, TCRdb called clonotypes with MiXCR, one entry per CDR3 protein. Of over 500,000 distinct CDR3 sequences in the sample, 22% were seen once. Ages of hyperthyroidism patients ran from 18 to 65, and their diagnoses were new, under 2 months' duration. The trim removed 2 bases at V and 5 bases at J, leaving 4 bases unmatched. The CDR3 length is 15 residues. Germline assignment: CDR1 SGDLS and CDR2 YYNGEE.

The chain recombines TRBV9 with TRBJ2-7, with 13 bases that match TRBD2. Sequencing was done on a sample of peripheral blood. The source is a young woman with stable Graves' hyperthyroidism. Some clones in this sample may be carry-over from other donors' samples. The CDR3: CASSVGLAGRNEQYF. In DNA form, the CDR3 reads TGTGCCAGCAGCGTGGGACTAGCGGGAAGGAACGAGCAGTACTTC.